This section outlines one T cell receptor (beta chain) sequence together with its context. CDR3 length equals 16 residues. V lost 1 base to trimming and J lost 7 bases; unmatched junction nucleotides: 7. Per germline, CDR1 GTSNPN and CDR2 SVGIG (reference sequence). This entry is derived from a study of blood T cell repertoires in COVID-19. On the study more broadly: Collection of acute and convalescent COVID-19 samples took place in the United States, Italy and Spain.

In the original analysis: The authors estimated nucleated cell counts from reference gene primer amplification. The table came from immunoSEQ multiplex PCR; TCRdb's copy has only in-frame clones and leaves some out. V and J calls and clone size are given by that table; D and trimming were obtained from the DNA. Here the sample spans 400,000 to 450,000 clones, about 91% being singletons. The sequencing input was peripheral blood. The chain uses TRBV30 and TRBJ1-6, with TRBD1 identical over 10 bases. The sequence came from a woman aged 40 to 50 with COVID-19, enrolled during active disease. CDR3 region: CAWSDRQGARNSPLHF. The DNA for the CDR3 is TGTGCCTGGAGTGACCGACAGGGGGCGAGGAATTCACCCCTCCACTTT.